Shown below are 27 T cell receptor beta chains from a single sample sequenced in a study of shared clonotypes between healthy human individuals. This table comes from immunoSEQ multiplex PCR, and its TCRdb copy is limited to in-frame clones, with some not included. The repertoire holds around 690,000 clones, with 90% as singletons. What was sequenced was memory CD8+ T cells from PBMCs. Described subset: CD45RO+ cells pooled with CCR7-negative TemRA cells. The receptors originated from a man between 18 and 35 years old in good health. Some clones in this sample may be carry-over from other donors' samples.

This chain connects TRBV5-6 to TRBJ2-2; 8 nucleotides line up with TRBD2. Germline CDR1 is SGHDT and CDR2 is YYEEEE. Trimming cost V 4 bases and J 3 bases; bases outside gene matches: 5. The CDR3 runs 15 residues. CDR3: CASSLLAVYTGELFF. CDR3 bases: TGTGCCAGCAGCCTACTAGCGGTCTACACCGGGGAGCTGTTTTTT.

The chain uses TRBV6-1 and TRBJ2-1; TRBD1 matches at 10 bases. The trim removed 7 bases at V and 3 bases at J, leaving 3 bases unmatched. CDR1 MNHNS and CDR2 SASEGT come from the germline V gene. The CDR3 runs to 14 residues. The CDR3 DNA reads as TGTGCCAGCACGACAGGGGGCCTCTACAATGAGCAGTTCTTC. Encoded protein: CASTTGGLYNEQFF.

This clone was seen a single time. The gene calls are TRBV27 and TRBJ1-5; 8 positions match TRBD1. The CDR3 totals 15 residues. From germline, CDR1 is MNHEY and CDR2 SMNVEV (reference sequence). V shed 5 bases and J 6 bases; nucleotides not matched to a gene: 9. The CDR3 here is CASSLGQGRSQPQHF. CDR3 nucleotides: TGTGCCAGCAGTCTCGGACAGGGAAGGAGTCAGCCCCAGCATTTT.

The rearrangement joins TRBV9 to TRBJ2-5; TRBD2 aligns across 11 bases. With V trimmed by 3 bases and J by 2 bases, 9 bases remained unmatched. The CDR3 has 17 amino acids. The germline V gene encodes CDR1 SGDLS and CDR2 YYNGEE. The CDR3 nucleotides are TGTGCCAGCAGCGGTATGCCGACTAGCGGGATACAAGAGACCCAGTACTTC. Residues: CASSGMPTSGIQETQYF.

V and J are TRBV6-5 and TRBJ2-7; D is ambiguous. The germline V gene encodes CDR1 MNHEY and CDR2 SVGAGI. The CDR3 contains 14 residues. Trimming stripped 1 base from V and 2 bases from J, with 9 bases between. CDR3 bases: TGTGCCAGCAGTTACTGGCAGTCCCCCTACGAGCAGTACTTC. Translated: CASSYWQSPYEQYF.

This chain connects TRBV7-6 to TRBJ2-3; D might be TRBD1 (6 bases). The CDR3 consists of 15 residues. CDR1 is SGHVS, CDR2 FNYEAQ, per germline. Between the trimmed V and J ends, which lost 5 bases and 0 bases, there was a span of 12 bases. The CDR3 sequence is CASSPNRASTDTQYF. The CDR3 DNA follows: TGTGCCAGCAGCCCAAACAGGGCTAGCACAGATACGCAGTATTTT.

This clone was picked up many times. Additional DNA sequences in this sample encode the identical CDR3. The chain links TRBV21-1 to TRBJ1-1; whether TRBD1, the table's D call, matches the DNA was not checked. TRBV21-1 is a listed pseudogene. CDR3 size: 14 residues. The CDR3 spells CASSRTGLNTEAFF. The CDR3 nucleotides are TGTGCCAGCAGCAGGACAGGGTTGAACACTGAAGCTTTCTTT.

The rearrangement links TRBV29-1 to TRBJ2-1, with TRBD2 matching over 9 bases. Trimming cost V 5 bases and J 8 bases; bases outside gene matches: 7. The germline V gene encodes CDR1 SQVTM and CDR2 ANQGSEA. The CDR3 runs to 13 residues. CDR3 protein: CSVLAGGGDEQFF. The CDR3 DNA follows: TGCAGCGTTCTCGCGGGAGGGGGTGATGAGCAGTTCTTC.

This clone was seen only once. Other nucleotide sequences in the sample specify the same CDR3. This chain connects TRBV4-2 to TRBJ2-3; 10 bases map to TRBD2. CDR1 and CDR2 (germline): LGHNA, YNFKEQ. The CDR3 sequence is 16 residues long. V was clipped by 1 base and J by 2 bases; unmatched bases: 3. The CDR3 sequence is CASSQGTSGHTDTQYF. CDR3 DNA sequence: TGTGCCAGCAGCCAAGGGACTAGCGGCCACACAGATACGCAGTATTTT.

The chain is built from TRBV28 and TRBJ2-7, with D perhaps given as TRBD1 or TRBD2 (5 bases each). This CDR3 is 19 amino acids long. With 7 bases removed from V and 1 base from J, the gap between germline ends came to 29 bases. Germline CDR1 and CDR2: MDHEN and SYDVKM. The CDR3 DNA reads TGTGCCAGCACCGACCCCCGGCAGGGAGTGCGGTTGGGGTCCTACGAGCAGTACTTC. As protein: CASTDPRQGVRLGSYEQYF.

The chain has TRBV6-1 and TRBJ1-1, with D possibly being TRBD1 (6 bases). CDR3 length: 14 amino acids. Germline CDR1 reads MNHNS; CDR2 reads SASEGT. V was cut by 5 bases and J by 5 bases, with 15 bases left in between. CDR3 amino acids: CASSPTPDRTEAFF. The CDR3 nucleotides read TGTGCCAGCAGTCCGACGCCGGACAGAACTGAAGCTTTCTTT.

Relative to its sample, this clone is medium-sized. V gene TRBV6-6 combines with J gene TRBJ1-2; D is unclear. Germline V gene lookup returns CDR1 MNHNY and CDR2 SVGAGI (reference sequence). CDR3 length: 10 amino acids. Deletions cut 5 bases from V and 6 bases from J, with 4 bases between. The CDR3 nucleotides are TGTGCCAGCAGTCACAATGGCTACACCTTC. Its protein is CASSHNGYTF.

The chain couples TRBV19 to TRBJ2-7; D is perhaps TRBD1 (5 bases). The CDR3 totals 15 residues. The V gene lost 3 bases and the J gene lost 2 bases, with 14 bases spanning the gap. Germline V gene sequence: CDR1 LNHDA, CDR2 SQIVND (reference sequence). CDR3 residues: CASSIRLRGPYEQYF. The DNA of the CDR3 is TGTGCCAGTAGTATTCGTTTAAGGGGCCCCTACGAGCAGTACTTC. The full variable domain, rest sourced from reference TRBV19 and TRBJ2-7, is DGGITQSPKYLFRKEGQNVTLSCEQNLNHDAMYWYRQDPGQGLRLIYYSQIVNDFQKGDIAEGYSVSREKKESFPLTVTSAQKNPTAFYLCASSIRLRGPYEQYFGPGTRLTVT.

J is TRBJ2-7 and V is TRBV5-1; 11 bases match TRBD2. This CDR3 contains 16 residues. In germline, CDR1 is SGHRS, CDR2 YFSETQ. The V and J ends lost 0 bases and 2 bases, in that order; junction bases with no gene match: 4. CDR3 in amino acids: CASSLGLAGTPYEQYF. The CDR3 bases are TGCGCCAGCAGCTTGGGACTAGCGGGAACACCCTACGAGCAGTACTTC.

This clone was seen once. V gene TRBV9 combines with J gene TRBJ1-2; TRBD1 is a possible D gene (5 bases). Per germline, CDR1 SGDLS and CDR2 YYNGEE. This CDR3 has 14 amino acids. The germline V and J ends were trimmed by 4 bases and 4 bases, with 14 bases remaining between them. DNA for the CDR3: TGTGCCAGCAGCACCCCAGGGTTTGGCTATGGCTACACCTTC. This codes for CASSTPGFGYGYTF.

This rearrangement joins TRBV19 to TRBJ1-5, with D maybe TRBD1 (5 bases). V lost 0 bases and J lost 7, with 7 bases in between. Germline CDR1 and CDR2: LNHDA and SQIVND (reference sequence). CDR3 length equals 13 residues. In DNA, the CDR3 is TGTGCCAGTAGTATAGACAGGGTCCAGCCCCAGCATTTT. It yields the protein CASSIDRVQPQHF.

The chain joins TRBV23-1 to TRBJ2-2, with TRBD2 as a possible D gene (6 bases). Being an ORF, TRBV23-1 has a function that is uncertain. There are 15 residues in the CDR3. The V end was cut by 4 bases, the J end by 4 bases, with 13 bases between. The CDR3 is CASSRSGGSTGELFF. The DNA of the CDR3 is TGCGCCAGCAGTCGGTCCGGGGGTTCCACCGGGGAGCTGTTTTTT.

The J gene is TRBJ1-2, the V gene TRBV5-6, with TRBD1 matching over 12 bases. Trimming removed 2 bases from V and 2 bases from J; junction bases left unmatched: 7. The CDR3 has 17 amino acids. Germline V gene lookup returns CDR1 SGHDT and CDR2 YYEEEE. The DNA for the CDR3 is TGTGCCAGCAGCTTTCCGGGACAGGGGGCCCCGAACTATGGCTACACCTTC. Protein sequence: CASSFPGQGAPNYGYTF.

The chain couples TRBV7-6 to TRBJ2-7, with TRBD1 matching over 10 bases. Germline V lookup: CDR1 SGHVS, CDR2 FNYEAQ. CDR3 length: 13 residues. V shed 5 bases, J shed 4 bases, and the junction held 2 bases outside the gene matches. CDR3 loop: CASSDRGRYEQYF. The DNA for the CDR3 is TGTGCCAGCAGCGACAGGGGGCGGTACGAGCAGTACTTC.

This chain uses TRBV7-9 with TRBJ1-1; 7 bases fit TRBD1. The CDR3 has 18 amino acids. Losses at the gene ends were 1 base for V and 1 base for J; bases not matched to a gene: 12. CDR1 is SEHNR, CDR2 FQNEAQ, per germline (reference sequence). CDR3 DNA sequence: TGTGCCAGCAGCTTAGAAGGGGGCCTCGGGCCCGGGAACACTGAAGCTTTCTTT. It is translated as CASSLEGGLGPGNTEAFF. The complete variable domain, with remaining parts taken from reference TRBV7-9 and TRBJ1-1, reads DTGVSQNPRHKITKRGQNVTFRCDPISEHNRLYWYRQTLGQGPEFLTYFQNEAQLEKSRLLSDRFSAERPKGSFSTLEIQRTEQGDSAMYLCASSLEGGLGPGNTEAFFGQGTRLTVV.

This chain links TRBV18 with TRBJ2-2; tentatively, D is TRBD1 or TRBD2 (7 bases each). Germline-derived CDR1 and CDR2 are KGHSH and LQKENI. V lost 3 bases and J lost 7, with 24 bases in between. CDR3 length equals 18 residues. CDR3 amino acids: CASSPNFGAGQPGGELFF. CDR3 sequence (DNA): TGTGCCAGCTCACCTAACTTCGGAGCGGGACAGCCGGGCGGGGAGCTGTTTTTT.

The chain joins TRBV9 to TRBJ2-1; 10 bases match TRBD2. With 6 bases clipped from V and 2 bases from J, the junction kept 5 bases outside the gene matches. Looked up from germline, CDR1 is SGDLS and CDR2 is YYNGEE. The CDR3 spans 15 residues. For the CDR3, the DNA is TGTGCCAGCACTCTCACTAGCGGGACCTACAATGAGCAGTTCTTC. Residues: CASTLTSGTYNEQFF.

This rearrangement joins TRBV5-1 to TRBJ2-1; D gene uncertain. The CDR3 spans 12 residues. Trimming pared 5 bases from V and 7 bases from J, leaving 10 bases between. Germline values: CDR1 SGHRS, CDR2 YFSETQ. CDR3 sequence reads: CASRGPPNEQFF. The CDR3 bases are TGCGCCAGCAGGGGCCCTCCAAATGAGCAGTTCTTC. Together with reference TRBV5-1 and TRBJ2-1, the CDR3 gives the full variable domain: KAGVTQTPRYLIKTRGQQVTLSCSPISGHRSVSWYQQTPGQGLQFLFEYFSETQRNKGNFPGRFSGRQFSNSRSEMNVSTLELGDSALYLCASRGPPNEQFFGPGTRLTVL.

V gene TRBV7-9 combines with J gene TRBJ2-5, with TRBD2 identical over 14 bases. The germline CDR1 and CDR2 sequences are SEHNR and FQNEAQ (reference sequence). The junction had 11 bases not matched to a gene; V was cut back by 4 bases and J by 1 base. The CDR3 is 19 amino acids. The chain's CDR3 is CASSSTHYGTSGSQETQYF. DNA of the CDR3: TGTGCCAGCAGCTCCACTCACTATGGGACTAGCGGGAGCCAAGAGACCCAGTACTTC. Filled out from reference TRBV7-9 and TRBJ2-5, the complete variable domain reads DTGVSQNPRHKITKRGQNVTFRCDPISEHNRLYWYRQTLGQGPEFLTYFQNEAQLEKSRLLSDRFSAERPKGSFSTLEIQRTEQGDSAMYLCASSSTHYGTSGSQETQYFGPGTRLLVL.

The chain recombines TRBV29-1 with TRBJ2-5, with TRBD1 as a possible D gene (5 bases). TRBJ2-7 explains the end of the DNA better; the J call may be wrong. This CDR3 region has 13 residues. Germline V gives CDR1 SQVTM, CDR2 ANQGSEA. CDR3 in DNA: TGCAGCGTTCTAGGCCAGGGTGTCTACGAGCAGTACTTC. Protein sequence: CSVLGQGVYEQYF.

The V and J genes are TRBV6-1 and TRBJ1-4; TRBD1 matches at 10 bases. Germline loops: CDR1 MNHNS, CDR2 SASEGT. The ends lost 4 bases at V and 7 bases at J; junction bases unmatched: 9. The CDR3 contains 16 residues. CDR3 sequence reads: CASSGSTGGPAEKLFF. The CDR3 nucleotides are TGTGCCAGCAGTGGATCGACAGGGGGCCCGGCTGAAAAACTGTTTTTT.

This clone occurred a few times. The J gene is TRBJ1-1, the V gene TRBV21-1; the tabulated D call, TRBD1, remains unverified against the DNA. TRBV21-1 is a recognized pseudogene. The CDR3 extends over 15 amino acids. Here the CDR3 reads CASTQDIRSNTEAFF. Written as DNA, the CDR3 is TGTGCCAGCACCCAAGACATACGATCGAACACTGAAGCTTTCTTT.